These T cell receptor beta chains were read from a single sample in a study of OX40 agonist ivuxolimab in advanced cancers. Measured with immunoSEQ multiplex PCR; TCRdb has only the in-frame clones, and not every one. The sample holds around 50,000 clones, about 81% seen once. Sequenced material: CD4+ or CD8+ T cells sorted from blood, taken in a trial of the OX40 agonist ivuxolimab. These receptors all come from an adult with an advanced solid tumor such as melanoma, head and neck, liver or kidney cancer. Both conserved end residues are part of each CDR3. The D gene is left open where the match is weak. Size values are once, few and many counts, or a class for expanded clones, and some rows have none.

TRBV11-2,.,TRBD2,TRBJ2-1,CASSRTGLADNEQFF,TGTGCCAGCAGCCGAACCGGACTAGCGGACAATGAGCAGTTCTTC
TRBV5-4,.,.,TRBJ1-4,CASSLVGGATNEKLFF,TGTGCCAGCAGCTTGGTGGGGGGGGCAACTAATGAAAAACTGTTTTTT
TRBV15,.,TRBD1,TRBJ2-4,CATSREDRGKNIQYF,TGTGCCACCAGCAGGGAAGACAGGGGCAAAAACATTCAGTACTTC
TRBV6-4,.,TRBD1,TRBJ2-2,CASRGQVGTGELFF,TGTGCCAGCAGGGGACAGGTCGGAACCGGGGAGCTGTTTTTT
TRBV5-5,.,.,TRBJ2-1,CASSFSDVDYNEQFF,TGTGCCAGCAGCTTTTCGGACGTAGACTACAATGAGCAGTTCTTC
TRBV11-2,.,.,TRBJ2-3,CASSETGFTTGLQYF,TGTGCCAGCAGCGAAACCGGGTTTACCACAGGGTTGCAGTATTTT
TRBV2,.,.,TRBJ1-5,CASSETLGQGGQPQHF,TGTGCCAGCAGTGAAACCCTAGGGCAGGGTGGGCAGCCCCAGCATTTT
TRBV6-1,once,.,TRBJ1-1,CASSENTLNTEAFF,TGTGCCAGCAGTGAAAACACGCTGAACACTGAAGCTTTCTTT
TRBV5-1,.,TRBD2,TRBJ2-1,CASSRRLLAGDGNEQFF,TGCGCCAGCAGCAGGCGGCTCCTAGCGGGGGACGGGAATGAGCAGTTCTTC
TRBV11-1,few,TRBD1,TRBJ2-7,CASSSSGQGKSYF,TGTGCCAGCAGCTCCTCCGGACAGGGTAAATCGTACTTC
TRBV25-1,.,TRBD2,TRBJ2-1,CASSVGASGGTEQFF,TGTGCCAGCTCCGTGGGGGCTAGCGGGGGGACAGAGCAGTTCTTC
TRBV4-1,.,.,TRBJ1-2,CASSQDDRRGGYTF,TGCGCCAGCAGCCAAGATGACAGGCGGGGTGGCTACACCTTC
TRBV13,.,.,TRBJ1-4,CASSPTQESRIEKLFF,TGTGCCAGCAGTCCCACCCAGGAGTCCCGAATTGAAAAACTGTTTTTT
TRBV5-4,.,TRBD2,TRBJ2-5,CASSLAGLAGGHETQYF,TGTGCCAGCAGCTTGGCGGGACTAGCGGGGGGGCATGAGACCCAGTACTTC
TRBV13,.,TRBD2,TRBJ2-1,CASSRRSGAGIYNEQFF,TGTGCCAGCAGCCGACGCTCTGGAGCGGGGATCTACAATGAGCAGTTCTTC
TRBV5-8,.,TRBD1,TRBJ2-5,CASSYGQGAGTQYF,TGTGCCAGCAGCTACGGACAGGGGGCGGGGACCCAGTACTTC
TRBV27,.,.,TRBJ2-3,CASRRLVSDTQYF,TGTGCCAGCAGGAGACTAGTGTCAGATACGCAGTATTTT
TRBV11-1,.,.,TRBJ1-3,CASSPGSGGNTIYF,TGTGCCAGCAGCCCAGGATCGGGAGGAAACACCATATATTTT
TRBV5-1,.,TRBD2,TRBJ2-1,CASSLSGPTYNEQFF,TGCGCCAGCAGCCTTAGCGGGCCAACCTACAATGAGCAGTTCTTC
TRBV4-2,.,.,TRBJ2-7,CASSRRKGGNYEQYF,TGTGCCAGCAGCCGAAGGAAAGGTGGGAACTACGAGCAGTACTTC
TRBV7-2,.,TRBD2,TRBJ2-1,CASSTTSGGGDEQFF,TGTGCCAGCAGCACAACTAGCGGGGGTGGGGATGAGCAGTTCTTC
TRBV4-2,.,.,TRBJ2-3,CASSQQVGWGTDTQYF,TGTGCCAGCAGCCAACAAGTGGGGTGGGGCACAGATACGCAGTATTTT
TRBV21-1,few,.,TRBJ2-2,CASATLPNTGELFF,TGTGCCAGCGCGACCCTCCCGAACACCGGGGAGCTGTTTTTT
TRBV19,.,.,TRBJ1-1,CASSIPLRKAFF,TGTGCCAGTAGTATTCCCCTAAGGAAGGCTTTCTTT
TRBV6-1,.,TRBD2,TRBJ2-1,CASSAGRGGHNEQFF,TGTGCCAGCAGTGCCGGGCGGGGGGGACACAATGAGCAGTTCTTC
TRBV11-3,.,.,TRBJ1-2,CASSLDPTVYGYTF,TGTGCCAGCAGCTTAGACCCGACAGTCTATGGCTACACCTTC
TRBV4-2,.,TRBD2,TRBJ2-7,CASSHRAGGAYEQYF,TGTGCCAGCAGCCATAGAGCGGGGGGGGCCTACGAGCAGTACTTC
TRBV6-4,.,.,TRBJ2-3,CASRPGGSTDTQYF,TGTGCCAGTCGTCCTGGGGGCAGCACAGATACGCAGTATTTT
TRBV18,.,TRBD1,TRBJ2-4,CATARTGDYNIQYF,TGTGCCACGGCCAGGACAGGGGATTATAACATTCAGTACTTC
TRBV14,once,.,TRBJ1-1,CASSYLTDTEAFF,TGTGCCAGCAGCTATCTAACTGACACTGAAGCTTTCTTT
TRBV15,.,.,TRBJ2-1,CATSPGGFNSDEQFF,TGTGCCACCAGTCCAGGAGGGTTCAATAGCGATGAGCAGTTCTTC
TRBV6-1,.,TRBD2,TRBJ2-5,CASSALGLAGSETQYF,TGTGCCAGCAGTGCCTTGGGACTAGCGGGGTCTGAGACCCAGTACTTC
TRBV7-9,.,.,TRBJ1-3,CASSLLSSGNTIYF,TGTGCCAGCAGCTTACTAAGCTCTGGAAACACCATATATTTT
TRBV6-1,.,.,TRBJ1-5,CASSLDRNQPQHF,TGTGCCAGCAGCCTCGACAGGAATCAGCCCCAGCATTTT
TRBV5-1,.,.,TRBJ2-3,CASSSLTRGTDTQYF,TGCGCCAGCAGCTCCCTCACCAGGGGCACAGATACGCAGTATTTT
TRBV27,.,TRBD2,TRBJ2-5,CASSLYGGQETQYF,TGTGCCAGCAGTTTATACGGGGGGCAAGAGACCCAGTACTTC
TRBV10-3,.,.,TRBJ2-3,CAISGAPRPDAGTDTQYF,TGTGCCATCAGTGGGGCACCCCGACCAGACGCTGGCACAGATACGCAGTATTTT
TRBV10-2,once,.,TRBJ1-1,CATSPTSEAFF,TGCGCCACCTCCCCGACCTCTGAAGCTTTCTTT
TRBV5-8,.,TRBD2,TRBJ2-1,CASSLEWDTGGNEQFF,TGTGCCAGCAGCTTGGAGTGGGACACGGGAGGGAATGAGCAGTTCTTC
TRBV23-1,few,TRBD1,TRBJ1-2,CASSQRDRDNYGYTF,TGCGCCAGCAGTCAACGGGACAGGGATAACTATGGCTACACCTTC
TRBV5-1,.,.,TRBJ2-4,CASRSGLGDIQYF,TGCGCCAGCAGGTCCGGCCTCGGGGACATTCAGTACTTC
TRBV2,.,TRBD1,TRBJ2-7,CASSLDRGEQYF,TGTGCCAGCAGTCTAGACAGGGGTGAGCAGTACTTC
TRBV7-3,medium-sized,.,TRBJ1-1,CASSFVLTEAFF,TGTGCCAGCAGCTTTGTACTAACTGAAGCTTTCTTT
TRBV7-3,many,TRBD2,TRBJ2-3,CASSWAGTSGGRTDTQYF,TGTGCCAGCAGCTGGGCCGGGACTAGCGGGGGACGCACAGATACGCAGTATTTT
TRBV10-2,.,TRBD2,TRBJ2-1,CASLEAGGYNEQFF,TGCGCCAGTCTTGAGGCGGGGGGGTACAATGAGCAGTTCTTC
TRBV5-1,.,TRBD2,TRBJ2-1,CASSVSGGVNNEQFF,TGCGCCAGCAGCGTTAGCGGGGGGGTCAACAATGAGCAGTTCTTC
TRBV10-2,.,.,TRBJ2-1,CASSEPEGDEQFF,TGCGCCAGCAGTGAGCCGGAGGGCGATGAGCAGTTCTTC